A single sample gave rise to the 5 T cell receptor beta chains below, sequenced in a study of cytomegalovirus exposure and HLA in healthy donors. Both 60 Vbeta primers and 13 Jbeta primers went into the PCR. Generated by immunoSEQ multiplex PCR, the TCRdb table keeps only in-frame clones and is missing some. In the table there are about 43,000 clones, 60% to 70% of which are singletons. Sequenced input: PBMCs. These receptors came from a man aged 55 to 70 in good health and CMV-seropositive.

V is TRBV4-3 and J is TRBJ2-7; maybe TRBD2 (6 bases). The CDR3 spans 13 residues. V was clipped by 1 base and J by 6 bases, with 10 bases between them. CDR1 and CDR2 from the germline V gene are LGHNA and YSLEER. This chain's CDR3 is CASSQGGTGEQYF. In nucleotides, the CDR3 is TGCGCCAGCAGCCAAGGGGGGACTGGCGAGCAGTACTTC.

This sequence joins TRBV6-6 and TRBJ2-5; 10 bases agree with TRBD2. The CDR3 is made up of 14 amino acids. V dropped 5 bases and J dropped 3; count of bases not matched to a gene: 3. From germline, CDR1 is MNHNY and CDR2 SVGAGI (reference sequence). CDR3: CASSPGTSEETQYF. CDR3 DNA sequence: TGTGCCAGCAGTCCCGGGACTAGCGAAGAGACCCAGTACTTC.

V is TRBV9 and J is TRBJ1-4, with 8 bases fitting TRBD1. CDR3 size: 16 residues. CDR1 is SGDLS, CDR2 YYNGEE, per germline. Trimming cost V 3 bases and J 3 bases; bases outside gene matches: 7. As DNA, the CDR3 is TGTGCCAGCAGCGCGAGACCAGGGGGCTCTAATGAAAAACTGTTTTTT. Protein product: CASSARPGGSNEKLFF.

CDR3 in DNA: TGTGCCTGGATGCCGGAGGGAGGGGGGTCCTACGAGCAGTACTTC. Protein sequence: CAWMPEGGGSYEQYF. The chain is built from TRBV30 and TRBJ2-7; a weak D match, TRBD2 (7 bases). CDR1 is GTSNPN, CDR2 SVGIG, per germline (reference sequence). The germline V and J ends were trimmed by 4 bases and 1 base, with 17 bases remaining between them. The CDR3 totals 15 residues.

The chain recombines TRBV14 with TRBJ2-3; TRBD2 agrees at 8 bases. Per germline, CDR1 SGHDN and CDR2 FVKESK. V lost 1 base and J lost 0; bases outside the gene matches: 6. The CDR3 is 17 amino acids. For the CDR3, the DNA is TGTGCCAGCAGCCAAGTACTCACTAGCGGTAGCACAGATACGCAGTATTTT. It encodes CASSQVLTSGSTDTQYF.